A selection of T cell receptor beta chains follows, all from one sample in a study of cytomegalovirus exposure and HLA in healthy donors. Clones were sequenced by immunoSEQ multiplex PCR, and TCRdb holds only the in-frame ones, with some missing. Of 90,000 to 100,000 clones in the sample, approximately 80% are singletons; the top ten hold over 2%. Sequenced input: PBMCs. Source of these receptors: a man aged 18 to 35 in good health and CMV-seronegative. Both conserved end residues are part of each CDR3. Fields, in order: D gene, J gene, clone size, V gene, CDR3 protein, CDR3 DNA. D genes are given only for firm matches. Size is omitted from some rows. Given values are once, few, many or a class for expanded clones.

.,TRBJ2-7,once,TRBV4-2,CASSQDFEQGFYEQYF,TGTGCCAGCAGCCAAGATTTTGAACAGGGATTTTACGAGCAGTACTTC
TRBD1,TRBJ1-5,.,TRBV19,CASRDQGALSNQPQHF,TGTGCCAGTAGAGACCAGGGGGCGCTAAGCAATCAGCCCCAGCATTTT
.,TRBJ1-2,.,TRBV20-1,CSAPVGGGYTF,TGCAGTGCGCCGGTGGGGGGAGGCTACACCTTC
TRBD1,TRBJ1-5,few,TRBV12-5,CASGQSGGQNQPQHF,TGTGCTAGTGGTCAATCAGGGGGTCAGAATCAGCCCCAGCATTTT
TRBD1,TRBJ1-2,.,TRBV30,CAWSGYSQGQALGYTF,TGTGCCTGGAGTGGATACTCCCAGGGACAGGCATTGGGCTACACCTTC
.,TRBJ1-6,.,TRBV5-1,CASRGDISFNSPLHF,TGCGCCAGCAGGGGGGACATTAGCTTCAATTCACCCCTCCACTTT
.,TRBJ1-2,.,TRBV6-5,CASSNPGDGYTF,TGTGCCAGCAGTAATCCAGGGGATGGCTACACCTTC
TRBD1,TRBJ1-4,.,TRBV29-1,CSVEQGAKEKLFF,TGCAGCGTTGAACAGGGGGCAAAAGAAAAACTGTTTTTT
TRBD1,TRBJ1-6,.,TRBV5-4,CASSSGQGQGSPLHF,TGTGCCAGCAGCTCGGGACAGGGGCAGGGTTCACCCCTCCACTTT
.,TRBJ2-1,.,TRBV9,CASSVGQITHNEQFF,TGTGCCAGCAGCGTCGGACAGATAACCCACAATGAGCAGTTCTTC
TRBD1,TRBJ1-3,.,TRBV2,CASSEQQGAAGNTIYF,TGTGCCAGCAGTGAACAACAGGGGGCTGCTGGAAACACCATATATTTT
TRBD1,TRBJ1-6,once,TRBV2,CASMTRGGVLNSPLHF,TGTGCCAGCATGACCCGAGGGGGCGTTTTAAATTCACCCCTCCACTTT
.,TRBJ2-3,.,TRBV29-1,CSVEDPQRGLTDTQYF,TGCAGCGTTGAAGATCCCCAAAGGGGCCTCACAGATACGCAGTATTTT
.,TRBJ2-7,.,TRBV5-4,CASSLGSPYEQYF,TGTGCCAGCAGCTTGGGAAGCCCCTACGAGCAGTACTTC
TRBD1,TRBJ1-5,.,TRBV6-5,CASQGAYQPQHF,TGTGCCAGCCAGGGGGCCTATCAGCCCCAGCATTTT
TRBD2,TRBJ2-1,.,TRBV19,CASSISRGGNNEQFF,TGTGCCAGTAGTATTTCGCGGGGGGGCAACAATGAGCAGTTCTTC
.,TRBJ1-2,once,TRBV19,CASGLGLRSNYGYTF,TGTGCCAGTGGGTTGGGGCTACGCTCTAACTATGGCTACACCTTC
.,TRBJ2-5,.,TRBV15,CATSRDLGGGDETQYF,TGTGCCACCAGCAGAGATCTAGGCGGGGGCGACGAGACCCAGTACTTC
TRBD2,TRBJ2-1,few,TRBV7-2,CASSLTSGRHNEQFF,TGTGCCAGCAGCCTCACTAGCGGGCGACACAATGAGCAGTTCTTC
TRBD1,TRBJ1-5,.,TRBV7-6,CASSFDRGAGPQHF,TGTGCCAGCAGCTTCGACAGGGGGGCTGGTCCCCAGCATTTT
.,TRBJ2-1,once,TRBV10-3,CAISEREDSKIDEQFF,TGTGCCATCAGTGAGCGGGAGGACAGTAAAATAGATGAGCAGTTCTTC
TRBD1,TRBJ2-5,once,TRBV5-1,CASSPWDSIQETQYF,TGCGCCAGCAGCCCTTGGGACAGCATACAAGAGACCCAGTACTTC